The next 10 T cell receptor beta chains were all read from a single sample in a study of blood T cells in healthy people across ages. It was with a sample-barcoded 5' primer and a J-beta primer mix that a second PCR of roughly 6 to 12 cycles was run. TCRdb independently ran MiXCR on the 5' RACE reads; one entry per CDR3 protein. The top ten clones hold approximately 51% of a sample with about 380,000 distinct CDR3 sequences, over 45% of them seen once. Sequencing was performed on blood. Source of these receptors: a man aged 55-75 years in good health.

This clonotype was counted only a few times. This chain links TRBV11-1 with TRBJ2-7; TRBD1 agrees at 7 bases. J was trimmed by 3 bases and V by 5 bases; bases with no gene match: 7. Germline-derived CDR1 and CDR2 are SGHAT and FQDESV (reference sequence). The CDR3 runs 14 residues. The CDR3 sequence: CASSARTGRYEQYF. The CDR3 region has the DNA TGTGCCAGCAGCGCGCGGACAGGCCGCTACGAGCAGTACTTC.

The CDR3 here is CASSLPSAGDNGYTF. The CDR3 region has the DNA TGCGCCAGCAGCTTGCCGAGTGCGGGAGATAATGGCTACACCTTC. The chain is built from TRBV5-1 and TRBJ1-2; D unclear. Germline V gives CDR1 SGHRS, CDR2 YFSETQ. The CDR3 contains 15 residues. The V end lost 1 base, the J end lost 6 bases, and 16 bases lay between the germline ends. The whole variable domain, remainder taken from reference TRBV5-1 and TRBJ1-2, is KAGVTQTPRYLIKTRGQQVTLSCSPISGHRSVSWYQQTPGQGLQFLFEYFSETQRNKGNFPGRFSGRQFSNSRSEMNVSTLELGDSALYLCASSLPSAGDNGYTFGSGTRLTVV.

This chain links TRBV7-9 with TRBJ2-7, with 8 bases lining up with TRBD1. J lost 3 bases, V lost 4 bases, and 5 bases had no gene match. CDR1 is SEHNR and CDR2 is FQNEAQ in the germline V gene (reference sequence). The CDR3 extends over 14 amino acids. CDR3 sequence reads: CASSSRTGSYEQYF. As DNA, the CDR3 is TGTGCCAGCAGCTCACGGACAGGGAGCTACGAGCAGTACTTC.

The rearrangement links TRBV20-1 to TRBJ2-4; 11 positions match TRBD2. J was trimmed by 0 bases and V by 0 bases; bases with no gene match: 4. Germline values: CDR1 DFQATT, CDR2 SNEGSKA (reference sequence). This CDR3 is 17 amino acids long. The CDR3 protein is CSARETSGGLAKNIQYF. The DNA of the CDR3 is TGCAGTGCTAGAGAAACTAGCGGGGGCCTAGCCAAAAACATTCAGTACTTC.

The rearrangement uses TRBV7-2 and TRBJ1-1; D is perhaps TRBD1 (5 bases). V was shortened by 1 base and J by 6 bases, with 15 bases between the two germline ends. From germline, CDR1 is SGHTA and CDR2 FQGNSA. This CDR3 spans 15 amino acids. The CDR3 is CASSLDTGLKAEAFF. The CDR3 DNA follows: TGTGCCAGCAGCTTAGATACGGGGCTTAAGGCTGAAGCTTTCTTT.

This clonotype has a handful of counts. This sequence joins TRBV27 and TRBJ2-5; D is ambiguous. This CDR3 spans 15 amino acids. The V gene's germline CDR1 is MNHEY and CDR2 SMNVEV (reference sequence). V lost 0 bases to trimming and J lost 4 bases, with 12 bases between them. The CDR3: CASSLSAVFRETQYF. In DNA form, the CDR3 reads TGTGCCAGCAGTTTATCGGCTGTATTTAGAGAGACCCAGTACTTC.

The V gene is TRBV4-2, the J gene TRBJ2-1; D gene unclear. With the DNA end fitting TRBJ2-7 better, the J assignment may be wrong. The germline CDR1 and CDR2 sequences are LGHNA and YNFKEQ. The CDR3 runs to 15 residues. CDR3 amino acids: CASSQGTHSYNEQYF. CDR3 sequence (DNA): TGTGCCAGCAGCCAAGGAACTCACTCCTACAATGAGCAGTACTTC.

This chain uses TRBV30 with TRBJ2-7, with TRBD2 matching over 12 bases. With 2 bases clipped from V and 4 bases from J, the junction kept 3 bases outside the gene matches. From germline, CDR1 is GTSNPN and CDR2 SVGIG (reference sequence). There are 14 residues in the CDR3. The chain's CDR3 is CAWSRLAGVYEQYF. The CDR3 DNA is TGTGCCTGGAGTCGACTAGCGGGGGTATACGAGCAGTACTTC. Full variable domain (remainder filled in from reference TRBV30 and TRBJ2-7): SQTIHQWPATLVQPVGSPLSLECTVEGTSNPNLYWYRQAAGRGLQLLFYSVGIGQISSEVPQNLSASRPQDRQFILSSKKLLLSDSGFYLCAWSRLAGVYEQYFGPGTRLTVT.

The gene calls are TRBV6-2 or TRBV6-3 and TRBJ2-1, with 8 bases that match TRBD2. V trimming: 7 bases; J trimming: 5 bases; junction bases outside the gene matches: 10. The CDR3 is 15 residues long. Germline assignment: CDR1 MNHEY and CDR2 SVGEGT. The CDR3 DNA is TGTGCCAGCAAAAACTCACTAGCGGCCAACAATGAGCAGTTCTTC. Encoded protein: CASKNSLAANNEQFF.

This clonotype has ten or more counts. The V and J genes are TRBV2 and TRBJ2-3; D unresolved. In germline, CDR1 is SNHLY, CDR2 FYNNEI. The CDR3 spans 12 residues. Trimming left V 6 bases short and J 2 bases short, with 6 bases between. The CDR3 here is CASRLPTDTQYF. The CDR3 DNA reads TGTGCCAGCAGGCTACCCACAGATACGCAGTATTTT.